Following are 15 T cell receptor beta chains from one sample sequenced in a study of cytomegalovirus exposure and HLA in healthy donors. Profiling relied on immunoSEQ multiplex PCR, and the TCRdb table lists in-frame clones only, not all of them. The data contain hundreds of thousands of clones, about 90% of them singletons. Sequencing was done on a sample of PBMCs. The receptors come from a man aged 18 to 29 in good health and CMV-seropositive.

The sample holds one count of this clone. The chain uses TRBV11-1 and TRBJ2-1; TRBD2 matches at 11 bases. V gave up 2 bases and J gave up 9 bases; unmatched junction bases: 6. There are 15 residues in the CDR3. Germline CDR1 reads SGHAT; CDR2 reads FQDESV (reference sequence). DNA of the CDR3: TGTGCCAGCAGCTTAACTAGCGGGAGAGGTGGTGAGCAGTTCTTC. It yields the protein CASSLTSGRGGEQFF. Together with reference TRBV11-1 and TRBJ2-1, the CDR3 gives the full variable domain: EAEVAQSPRYKITEKSQAVAFWCDPISGHATLYWYRQILGQGPELLVQFQDESVVDDSQLPKDRFSAERLKGVDSTLKIQPAELGDSAMYLCASSLTSGRGGEQFFGPGTRLTVL.

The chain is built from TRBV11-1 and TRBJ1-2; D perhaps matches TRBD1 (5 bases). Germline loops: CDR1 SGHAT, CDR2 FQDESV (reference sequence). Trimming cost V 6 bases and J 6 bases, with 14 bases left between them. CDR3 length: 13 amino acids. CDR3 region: CASSYGSQDGYTF. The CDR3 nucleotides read TGTGCCAGCAGTTACGGGTCACAGGATGGCTACACCTTC.

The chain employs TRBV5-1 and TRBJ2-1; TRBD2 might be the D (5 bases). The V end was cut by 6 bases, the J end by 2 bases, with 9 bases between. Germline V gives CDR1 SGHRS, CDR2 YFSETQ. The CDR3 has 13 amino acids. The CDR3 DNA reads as TGCGCCAGCACTCCGGGGACCTACAATGAGCAGTTCTTC. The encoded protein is CASTPGTYNEQFF.

The CDR3 reads CAWSARSRAGANVLTF. The CDR3 DNA follows: TGTGCCTGGAGTGCTCGGAGCAGAGCCGGGGCCAACGTCCTGACTTTC. The chain has TRBV30 and TRBJ2-6, with no clear D. The V end lost 1 base, the J end lost 4 bases, and 14 bases lay between the germline ends. Germline CDR1 GTSNPN, CDR2 SVGIG (reference sequence). This CDR3 has 16 residues.

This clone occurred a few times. The CDR3 region is CASSVRDLGGYTF. DNA of the CDR3: TGTGCCAGCAGTGTTCGGGATCTCGGGGGCTACACCTTC. The rearrangement joins TRBV2 to TRBJ1-2; D is ambiguous. The V and J ends lost 4 bases and 8 bases respectively, with 14 bases between them. The CDR3 extends over 13 amino acids. CDR1 SNHLY and CDR2 FYNNEI come from the germline V gene.

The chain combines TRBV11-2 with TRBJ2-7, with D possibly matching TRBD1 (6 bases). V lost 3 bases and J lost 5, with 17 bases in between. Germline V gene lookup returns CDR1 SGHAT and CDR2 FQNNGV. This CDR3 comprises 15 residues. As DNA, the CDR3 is TGTGCCAGCAGCTTCTCCCCGGGACAAAGGGACGAGCAGTACTTC. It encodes CASSFSPGQRDEQYF.

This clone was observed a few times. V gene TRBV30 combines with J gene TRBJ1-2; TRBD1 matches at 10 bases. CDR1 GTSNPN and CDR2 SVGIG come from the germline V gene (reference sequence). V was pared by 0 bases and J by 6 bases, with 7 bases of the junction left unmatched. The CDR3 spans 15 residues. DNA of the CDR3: TGTGCCTGGAGTGTAGGGACAGGGGACTATCATGGCTACACCTTC. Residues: CAWSVGTGDYHGYTF.

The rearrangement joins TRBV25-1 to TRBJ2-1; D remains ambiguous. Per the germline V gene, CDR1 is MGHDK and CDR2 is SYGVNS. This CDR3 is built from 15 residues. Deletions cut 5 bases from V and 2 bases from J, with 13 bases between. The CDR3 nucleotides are TGTGCCAGCAGTCACTACGAGGTTCCCTACAATGAGCAGTTCTTC. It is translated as CASSHYEVPYNEQFF.

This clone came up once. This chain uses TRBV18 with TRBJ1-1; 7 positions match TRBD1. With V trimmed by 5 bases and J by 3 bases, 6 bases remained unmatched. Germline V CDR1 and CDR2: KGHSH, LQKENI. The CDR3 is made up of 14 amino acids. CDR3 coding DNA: TGTGCCAGCTCATCACAGGGGACGGACACTGAAGCTTTCTTT. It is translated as CASSSQGTDTEAFF.

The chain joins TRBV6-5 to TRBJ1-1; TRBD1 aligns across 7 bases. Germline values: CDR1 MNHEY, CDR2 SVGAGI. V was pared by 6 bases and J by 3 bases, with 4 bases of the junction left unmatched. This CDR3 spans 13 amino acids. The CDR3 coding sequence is TGTGCCAGCAGCCACAGGGGAGACACTGAAGCTTTCTTT. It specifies CASSHRGDTEAFF.

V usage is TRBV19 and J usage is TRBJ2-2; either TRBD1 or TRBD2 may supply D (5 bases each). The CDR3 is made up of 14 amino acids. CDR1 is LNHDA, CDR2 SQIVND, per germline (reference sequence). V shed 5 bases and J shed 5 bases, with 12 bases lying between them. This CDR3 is CASSLGVKTGELFF. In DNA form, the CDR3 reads TGTGCCAGTAGTTTGGGGGTTAAGACCGGGGAGCTGTTTTTT.

For the CDR3, the DNA is TGTGCCAGCAGTCGTGGGGGCACTGGAAACACCATATATTTT. Translated: CASSRGGTGNTIYF. This chain uses TRBV6-5 with TRBJ1-3, with a possible D match to TRBD1 (6 bases). V lost 5 bases and J 2 bases, leaving 10 bases between the germline ends. The CDR3 is 14 amino acids. In germline, CDR1 is MNHEY, CDR2 SVGAGI.

The CDR3 reads CASSGTGDVAYEQYF. Written as DNA, the CDR3 is TGTGCCAGCAGCGGTACAGGGGACGTAGCCTACGAGCAGTACTTC. This sequence joins TRBV2 and TRBJ2-7, with TRBD1 matching 7 bases. Trimming removed 6 bases from V and 2 bases from J; junction bases left unmatched: 10. Germline-derived CDR1 and CDR2 are SNHLY and FYNNEI. The CDR3 loop spans 15 amino acids.

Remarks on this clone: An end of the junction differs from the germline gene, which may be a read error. CDR3 residues: CASSQAGKALF. As DNA, the CDR3 is TGCGCCAGCAGCCAAGCGGGGAAGGCCCTCTTC. The rearrangement links TRBV4-1 to TRBJ1-2, with D uncertain. The CDR3 length is 11 residues. Germline V gives CDR1 MGHRA, CDR2 YSYEKL.

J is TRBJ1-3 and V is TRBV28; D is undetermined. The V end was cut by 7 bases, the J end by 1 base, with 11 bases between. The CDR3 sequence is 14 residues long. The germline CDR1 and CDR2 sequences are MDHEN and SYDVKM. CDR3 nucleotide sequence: TGTGCCAGCACGGCAATCGGGTCTGGAAACACCATATATTTT. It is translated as CASTAIGSGNTIYF. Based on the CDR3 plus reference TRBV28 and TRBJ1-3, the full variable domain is DVKVTQSSRYLVKRTGEKVFLECVQDMDHENMFWYRQDPGLGLRLIYFSYDVKMKEKGDIPEGYSVSREKKERFSLILESASTNQTSMYLCASTAIGSGNTIYFGEGSWLTVV.